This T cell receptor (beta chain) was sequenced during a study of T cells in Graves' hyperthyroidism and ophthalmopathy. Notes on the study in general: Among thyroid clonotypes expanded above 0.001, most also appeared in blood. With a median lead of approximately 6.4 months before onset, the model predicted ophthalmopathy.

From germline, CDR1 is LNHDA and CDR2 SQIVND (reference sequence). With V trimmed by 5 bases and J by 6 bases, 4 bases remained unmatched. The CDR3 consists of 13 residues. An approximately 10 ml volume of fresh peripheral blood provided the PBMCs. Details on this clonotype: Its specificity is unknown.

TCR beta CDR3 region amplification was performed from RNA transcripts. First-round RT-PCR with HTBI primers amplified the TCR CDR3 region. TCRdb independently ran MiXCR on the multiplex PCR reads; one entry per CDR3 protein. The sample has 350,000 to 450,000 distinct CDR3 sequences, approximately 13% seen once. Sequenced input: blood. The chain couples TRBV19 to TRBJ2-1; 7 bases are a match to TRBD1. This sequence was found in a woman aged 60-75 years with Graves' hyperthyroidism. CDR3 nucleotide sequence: TGTGCCAGTAGTTCACGGACAGGCAATGAGCAGTTCTTC. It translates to CASSSRTGNEQFF. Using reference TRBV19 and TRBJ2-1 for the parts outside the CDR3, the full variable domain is DGGITQSPKYLFRKEGQNVTLSCEQNLNHDAMYWYRQDPGQGLRLIYYSQIVNDFQKGDIAEGYSVSREKKESFPLTVTSAQKNPTAFYLCASSSRTGNEQFFGPGTRLTVL.